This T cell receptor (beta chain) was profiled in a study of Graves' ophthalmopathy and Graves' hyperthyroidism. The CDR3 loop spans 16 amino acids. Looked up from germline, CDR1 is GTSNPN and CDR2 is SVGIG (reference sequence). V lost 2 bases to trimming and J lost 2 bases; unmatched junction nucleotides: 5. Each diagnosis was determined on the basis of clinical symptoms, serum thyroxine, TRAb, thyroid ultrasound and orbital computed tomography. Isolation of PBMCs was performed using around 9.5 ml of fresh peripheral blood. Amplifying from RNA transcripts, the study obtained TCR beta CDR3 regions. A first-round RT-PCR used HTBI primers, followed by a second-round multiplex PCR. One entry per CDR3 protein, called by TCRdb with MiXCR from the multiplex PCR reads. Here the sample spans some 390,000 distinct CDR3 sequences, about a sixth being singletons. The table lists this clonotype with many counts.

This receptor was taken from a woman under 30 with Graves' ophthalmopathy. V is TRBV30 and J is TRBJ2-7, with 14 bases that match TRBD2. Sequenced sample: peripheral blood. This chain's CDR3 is CAWSPGTSGSTYEQYF. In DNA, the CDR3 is TGTGCCTGGAGTCCCGGGACTAGCGGGAGTACCTACGAGCAGTACTTC.